The sequence of this T cell receptor beta chain was determined in a study of blood T cell repertoires in COVID-19 (dated by TCRdb to between 2020 and 2021). With respect to the entire study: Samples from collaborators originated in the United States, Italy and Spain and spanned both the acute and convalescent phases of COVID-19. The material from the prospective study consisted of cDNA or gDNA derived from T cells, B-cell-depleted T cells, or PBMCs. Subjects who had been exposed to COVID-19, were actively infected with it, or had recovered from it provided the deeply sampled blood TCRbeta repertoires that made up the dataset. A freely available public database, intended as a resource for researchers studying the immune response to SARS-CoV-2, is where the repertoires were released. Samples were obtained from the ongoing ImmuneRACE study (first 160 participants) and from over a thousand subjects provided by 6 global collaborators. A de-identified subject ID, COVID-19 status, age in years and sex were almost always included in the sample metadata. Where available, HLA class I and class II types were taken from metadata supplied by the sample provider and were not determined by assay-based typing. Broader findings and caveats from the paper: The amount of clinical and demographic metadata varied by source and participant and was provided uncurated.

The CDR3 measures 17 amino acids from cysteine to phenylalanine. Just CDR3 DNA is preserved here, 51 bases in frame from base 1. V was cut back by 0 bases and J by 2 bases, leaving a gap of 14 bases between them. Based on the germline V gene, the CDR1 and CDR2 sequences are KGHSH and LQKENI. The collaborating institutions used their own protocols to collect whole blood in K2EDTA tubes. For TCRbeta analysis, collaborators shipped samples as frozen whole blood, isolated PBMCs, or DNA extracted from either of those sample types. The immunoSEQ Assay, a bias-controlled multiplex PCR, was used to amplify TCRbeta CDR3 regions from genomic DNA. For the original study's pipeline: The number of nucleated cells in each sample was estimated by amplification of reference gene primers within the assay. To quantify the absolute abundance of each unique TCRbeta CDR3 rearrangement, sequence reads were collapsed and filtered. For each sample, productive Simpson clonality was calculated as the square root of Simpson's diversity index across productive rearrangements. Drawn from immuneACCESS, this table holds only the in-frame rearrangements with V and J called that TCRdb kept. Clones are partly lost; checked studies trace under half to an unresolved V gene and leave the rest unexplained. V and J calls and clone size are as listed in that table; D and trimming were resolved from the DNA. This sample has some 250,000 clones in its table, and around 84% of those were observed once. The top ten clonotypes cover roughly 4% of the sample.

As for this clone: This receptor's antigen is unknown. The sample holds no much larger clone one base away, and base qualities are not on file.

The receptor's source is a man in his 60s with acute or convalescent COVID-19. The chain links TRBV18 with TRBJ2-1; TRBD2 is possibly the D segment (6 matching bases). The sequencing sample was made of peripheral blood. At the DNA level, the sequence is TGTGCCAGCTCACCACCGTGGCTAGCGAGTACCTACAATGAGCAGTTCTTC. Translated, it gives CASSPPWLASTYNEQFF.